These T cell receptor beta chains were read from a single sample in a study of shared clonotypes between healthy human individuals. The method was immunoSEQ multiplex PCR; TCRdb's version includes in-frame clones alone and lacks a portion of them. The sample gives about 960,000 clones, more than 75% of which show up once; roughly 1.5% is in the top ten. What was sequenced was memory CD4+ T cells sorted from blood. These receptors originate from a young man in good health. CDR3s include the opening cysteine and the closing phenylalanine or tryptophan. A D gene is named only where the DNA matches it firmly. Only some rows state a clone size, as once, few, many or a class for expanded clones.

clone size: -
V gene: TRBV6-4
J gene: TRBJ2-7
D gene: TRBD2
CDR3 DNA: TGTGCCAGCAGTGAAGAAGCGGGACTAACCTACGAGCAGTACTTC
CDR3 protein: CASSEEAGLTYEQYF

clone size: -
V gene: TRBV30
J gene: TRBJ2-7
D gene: -
CDR3 DNA: TGTGCCTGGAGCTCCGCTGGGATCCTCTACGAGCAGTACTTC
CDR3 protein: CAWSSAGILYEQYF

clone size: -
V gene: TRBV28
J gene: TRBJ1-2
D gene: TRBD1
CDR3 DNA: TGTGCCAGCAGTCCCCGACAGGGGGGGGTCTATGGCTACACCTTC
CDR3 protein: CASSPRQGGVYGYTF

clone size: -
V gene: TRBV6-5
J gene: TRBJ2-1
D gene: TRBD2
CDR3 DNA: TGTGCCAGCAGAAACCCGGGACTAGCCCGAAATGAGCAGTTCTTC
CDR3 protein: CASRNPGLARNEQFF

clone size: -
V gene: TRBV27
J gene: TRBJ2-7
D gene: -
CDR3 DNA: TGTGCCAGCAGTTTATCGGGCCCTGCCACCTACGAGCAGTACTTC
CDR3 protein: CASSLSGPATYEQYF

clone size: -
V gene: TRBV7-9
J gene: TRBJ2-5
D gene: TRBD1
CDR3 DNA: TGTGCCGGACAGGGGGCTTCGGAGACCCAGTACTTC
CDR3 protein: CAGQGASETQYF

clone size: -
V gene: TRBV30
J gene: TRBJ2-3
D gene: TRBD2
CDR3 DNA: TGTGCCTGGAGCGGACTAGCTCCCACAGATACGCAGTATTTT
CDR3 protein: CAWSGLAPTDTQYF

clone size: few
V gene: TRBV30
J gene: TRBJ1-2
D gene: TRBD1
CDR3 DNA: TGTGCCTGGAGTCGCTCCGGGACAGGGGCCGGGGGCTACACCTTC
CDR3 protein: CAWSRSGTGAGGYTF

clone size: -
V gene: TRBV28
J gene: TRBJ2-3
D gene: TRBD2
CDR3 DNA: TGTGCCAGCAATGCTCCGGGACTAGCGGGGGGCACAGATACGCAGTATTTT
CDR3 protein: CASNAPGLAGGTDTQYF

clone size: -
V gene: TRBV14
J gene: TRBJ1-2
D gene: -
CDR3 DNA: TGTGCCAGCAGCCTCACAGGGATTTGGTATGGCTACACCTTC
CDR3 protein: CASSLTGIWYGYTF

clone size: -
V gene: TRBV4-1
J gene: TRBJ1-3
D gene: -
CDR3 DNA: TGCGCCAGCAGCCAAGAAGGGCCCCGCTCTGGAAACACCATATATTTT
CDR3 protein: CASSQEGPRSGNTIYF

clone size: -
V gene: TRBV4-1
J gene: TRBJ1-3
D gene: -
CDR3 DNA: TGCGCCAGCAGCCAAGTAGAACCTTGGGCGGTTGGGGCTGGAAACACCATATATTTT
CDR3 protein: CASSQVEPWAVGAGNTIYF

clone size: -
V gene: TRBV28
J gene: TRBJ2-2
D gene: -
CDR3 DNA: TGTGCCAGCAGTCATCGGACACCCCAAACCAACACCGGGGAGCTGTTTTTT
CDR3 protein: CASSHRTPQTNTGELFF

clone size: -
V gene: TRBV7-9
J gene: TRBJ1-2
D gene: -
CDR3 DNA: TGTGCCAGCAGCTTATTTTTTGCGTCGGACTACTATGGCTACACCTTC
CDR3 protein: CASSLFFASDYYGYTF

clone size: -
V gene: TRBV7-9
J gene: TRBJ1-2
D gene: TRBD1
CDR3 DNA: TGTGCCAGCAGCTTAGATACAGGGGTCAACTATGGCTACACCTTC
CDR3 protein: CASSLDTGVNYGYTF

clone size: -
V gene: TRBV5-8
J gene: TRBJ1-6
D gene: -
CDR3 DNA: TGTGCCAGCAGCTTGGTGTCTGGGGTCTATAATTCACCCCTCCACTTT
CDR3 protein: CASSLVSGVYNSPLHF

clone size: few
V gene: TRBV5-1
J gene: TRBJ2-5
D gene: TRBD2
CDR3 DNA: TGCGCCAGCAGCAGGGGGACTAGCGAGTCCCAAGAGACCCAGTACTTC
CDR3 protein: CASSRGTSESQETQYF

clone size: -
V gene: TRBV27
J gene: TRBJ2-2
D gene: -
CDR3 DNA: TGTGCCAGCAGCCTGGGACTTCTAGCGTTCAGGGGCGGGGAGCTGTTTTTT
CDR3 protein: CASSLGLLAFRGGELFF

clone size: -
V gene: TRBV6-1
J gene: TRBJ1-1
D gene: -
CDR3 DNA: TGTGCCAGCGGCCCACAGGGAACTGAAGCTTTCTTT
CDR3 protein: CASGPQGTEAFF

clone size: few
V gene: TRBV7-2
J gene: TRBJ2-3
D gene: TRBD1
CDR3 DNA: TGTGCCAGCAGCGCCATGACCGGGACAGGGCCTTATACGCAGTATTTT
CDR3 protein: CASSAMTGTGPYTQYF

clone size: -
V gene: TRBV7-2
J gene: TRBJ2-1
D gene: -
CDR3 DNA: TGTGCCAGCAGCTTATCGGAGCGTCATGAGCAGTTCTTC
CDR3 protein: CASSLSERHEQFF

clone size: -
V gene: TRBV10-2
J gene: TRBJ2-1
D gene: -
CDR3 DNA: TGCGCCAGCCGGGCTGGACTTGAGCAGTTCTTC
CDR3 protein: CASRAGLEQFF

clone size: -
V gene: TRBV5-4
J gene: TRBJ1-1
D gene: TRBD1
CDR3 DNA: TGTGCCAGCAGCTCGGACAGGGCGACTGAAGCTTTCTTT
CDR3 protein: CASSSDRATEAFF

clone size: few
V gene: TRBV30
J gene: TRBJ1-1
D gene: TRBD1
CDR3 DNA: TGTGCCTGGAGTCCCAGCTGGGACAGCGGAGCTTTCTTT
CDR3 protein: CAWSPSWDSGAFF

clone size: -
V gene: TRBV30
J gene: TRBJ1-5
D gene: -
CDR3 DNA: TGTGCCTGGAGTAACGACGACATGTCCTACCAGCCCCAGCATTTT
CDR3 protein: CAWSNDDMSYQPQHF

clone size: -
V gene: TRBV30
J gene: TRBJ2-4
D gene: -
CDR3 DNA: TGTGCCTGGTCTCCGGGACCCCTCTCAGACATTCAGTACTTC
CDR3 protein: CAWSPGPLSDIQYF

clone size: -
V gene: TRBV11-2
J gene: TRBJ2-7
D gene: TRBD1
CDR3 DNA: TGTGCCAGCAGCCCCCGACCTGGGACAGTCTCCTACGAGCAGTACTTC
CDR3 protein: CASSPRPGTVSYEQYF

clone size: many
V gene: TRBV6-5
J gene: TRBJ1-2
D gene: TRBD1
CDR3 DNA: TGTGCCAGCAGTCTACGACAGGGGGTAGGAGGCTACACCTTC
CDR3 protein: CASSLRQGVGGYTF

clone size: -
V gene: TRBV2
J gene: TRBJ2-7
D gene: -
CDR3 DNA: TGTGCCAGCTCGGGCGCCAGCTACGAGCAGTACTTC
CDR3 protein: CASSGASYEQYF

clone size: -
V gene: TRBV4-1
J gene: TRBJ2-7
D gene: TRBD2
CDR3 DNA: TGCGCCAGCAGCCTCCTAGCGGGAACTACCTACGAGCAGTACTTC
CDR3 protein: CASSLLAGTTYEQYF

clone size: -
V gene: TRBV10-1
J gene: TRBJ2-3
D gene: -
CDR3 DNA: TGCGCCAGCAGTGAGGACATCTCTAGCACAGATACGCAGTATTTT
CDR3 protein: CASSEDISSTDTQYF

clone size: -
V gene: TRBV19
J gene: TRBJ2-4
D gene: TRBD1
CDR3 DNA: TGTGCCAGTAGTATGCAAGGACAGGGTGACATTCAGTACTTC
CDR3 protein: CASSMQGQGDIQYF

clone size: -
V gene: TRBV2
J gene: TRBJ1-4
D gene: -
CDR3 DNA: TGTGCCAGCAGTGAAGCGCAGACAGGCCTCGGAAAACTGTTTTTT
CDR3 protein: CASSEAQTGLGKLFF

clone size: -
V gene: TRBV6-5
J gene: TRBJ1-2
D gene: -
CDR3 DNA: TGTGCCAGCAGTTACATCTCTAACTATGGCTACACCTTC
CDR3 protein: CASSYISNYGYTF

clone size: once
V gene: TRBV21-1
J gene: TRBJ2-7
D gene: -
CDR3 DNA: TGTGCCAGCAGCAAAGGGGCAGGGGGAGGGTACGAGCAGTACTTC
CDR3 protein: CASSKGAGGGYEQYF

clone size: -
V gene: TRBV19
J gene: TRBJ1-1
D gene: -
CDR3 DNA: TGTGCCAGTAGTATAGAGCAGGGGACTGAAGCTTTCTTT
CDR3 protein: CASSIEQGTEAFF

clone size: -
V gene: TRBV4-2
J gene: TRBJ1-5
D gene: -
CDR3 DNA: TGTGCCAGCAGCCCCGAGGACAGCCGCAATCAGCCCCAGCATTTT
CDR3 protein: CASSPEDSRNQPQHF

clone size: -
V gene: TRBV5-6
J gene: TRBJ1-1
D gene: -
CDR3 DNA: TGTGCCAGCAGCTTGGGACAGCTTTTGAACACTGAAGCTTTCTTT
CDR3 protein: CASSLGQLLNTEAFF

clone size: -
V gene: TRBV6-1
J gene: TRBJ2-2
D gene: TRBD2
CDR3 DNA: TGTGCCAGCAGGGTAGCGGGCACCGGGGAGCTGTTTTTT
CDR3 protein: CASRVAGTGELFF

clone size: -
V gene: TRBV15
J gene: TRBJ1-5
D gene: -
CDR3 DNA: TGTGCCACCAGCGGTATGTACAATCAGCCCCAGCATTTT
CDR3 protein: CATSGMYNQPQHF

clone size: -
V gene: TRBV19
J gene: TRBJ1-3
D gene: TRBD1
CDR3 DNA: TGTGCCAGTAGTACACAGGGGGCTAGGTCTGGAAACACCATATATTTT
CDR3 protein: CASSTQGARSGNTIYF

clone size: -
V gene: TRBV11-2
J gene: TRBJ2-7
D gene: TRBD2
CDR3 DNA: TGTGCCAGCAGCTTAGGCGGGGGGCTTGCCTACGAGCAGTACTTC
CDR3 protein: CASSLGGGLAYEQYF

clone size: -
V gene: TRBV5-1
J gene: TRBJ2-7
D gene: -
CDR3 DNA: TGCGCCAGCAGGATGGCGGTGGGGTCCTACGAGCAGTACTTC
CDR3 protein: CASRMAVGSYEQYF

clone size: -
V gene: TRBV10-3
J gene: TRBJ1-5
D gene: TRBD1
CDR3 DNA: TGTGCCATCAGTCCTACAGGACAGGGGAATCAGCCCCAGCATTTT
CDR3 protein: CAISPTGQGNQPQHF

clone size: -
V gene: TRBV14
J gene: TRBJ2-1
D gene: -
CDR3 DNA: TGTGCCAGCAGCCAAGCTCTAGCCGGGTACAATGAGCAGTTCTTC
CDR3 protein: CASSQALAGYNEQFF

clone size: -
V gene: TRBV5-1
J gene: TRBJ2-7
D gene: -
CDR3 DNA: TGCGCCAGCAGCTTCGGAGACAGCAGGTACGAGCAGTACTTC
CDR3 protein: CASSFGDSRYEQYF

clone size: -
V gene: TRBV6-1
J gene: TRBJ2-1
D gene: -
CDR3 DNA: TGTGCCATCACCGGCGGGGAGGTGCAGTTCTTC
CDR3 protein: CAITGGEVQFF

clone size: few
V gene: TRBV5-1
J gene: TRBJ1-3
D gene: -
CDR3 DNA: TGCGCCAGCAGCTTGGACAGGGACACCATATATTTT
CDR3 protein: CASSLDRDTIYF

clone size: -
V gene: TRBV5-8
J gene: TRBJ1-6
D gene: -
CDR3 DNA: TGTGCCAGCAGCTTTGTCAGTCAAAGGGTAGCGCCCCTCCACTTT
CDR3 protein: CASSFVSQRVAPLHF

clone size: -
V gene: TRBV11-2
J gene: TRBJ2-3
D gene: -
CDR3 DNA: TGTGCCAGCAGCTTAAGTTGGAGCGGAAGCACAGATACGCAGTATTTT
CDR3 protein: CASSLSWSGSTDTQYF

clone size: -
V gene: TRBV10-2
J gene: TRBJ2-1
D gene: TRBD2
CDR3 DNA: TGCGCCAGCAGTGAGTTTGCTAGCGGGAGTTCCTACAATGAGCAGTTCTTC
CDR3 protein: CASSEFASGSSYNEQFF

clone size: -
V gene: TRBV6-5
J gene: TRBJ2-7
D gene: -
CDR3 DNA: TGTGCCAGCAGAACCGGGACAACAATCTACGAGCAGTACTTC
CDR3 protein: CASRTGTTIYEQYF

clone size: -
V gene: TRBV7-9
J gene: TRBJ1-3
D gene: -
CDR3 DNA: TGTGCCAGCAGCTTAGGGGGTTTTGGAAACACCATATATTTT
CDR3 protein: CASSLGGFGNTIYF

clone size: few
V gene: TRBV4-1
J gene: TRBJ2-1
D gene: TRBD2
CDR3 DNA: TGCGCCAGCAGCCAACTGGGACTAGCAAGCAATGAGCAGTTCTTC
CDR3 protein: CASSQLGLASNEQFF

clone size: few
V gene: TRBV10-1
J gene: TRBJ1-1
D gene: TRBD1
CDR3 DNA: TGCGCCAGCCAAAACAGGGGGGAGACTGAAGCTTTCTTT
CDR3 protein: CASQNRGETEAFF

clone size: -
V gene: TRBV25-1
J gene: TRBJ2-4
D gene: TRBD1
CDR3 DNA: TGTGCCAGCAGTGCCGACAGGGGGACCAAAAACATTCAGTACTTC
CDR3 protein: CASSADRGTKNIQYF